These 2 T cell receptor beta chains originate from one sample sequenced in a study of blood T cell repertoires in COVID-19. Assay: immunoSEQ multiplex PCR; the TCRdb copy retains only in-frame clones and omits some. Of about 64,000 clones listed, almost 80% are singletons. The sequenced sample consisted of peripheral blood. These receptors were taken from a man at least 80 years old with acute or convalescent COVID-19.

The J gene is TRBJ1-1, the V gene TRBV5-6, with 7 bases aligning to TRBD1. V was pared by 4 bases and J by 1 base, with 7 bases of the junction left unmatched. The CDR3 consists of 15 residues. Germline V gene data show CDR1 as SGHDT and CDR2 as YYEEEE. This CDR3 reads CASSPWDSPNTEAFF. In DNA form, the CDR3 reads TGTGCCAGCAGCCCCTGGGACAGCCCGAACACTGAAGCTTTCTTT.

This chain connects TRBV9 to TRBJ2-3; D is possibly TRBD2 (5 bases). V was cut by 4 bases and J by 2 bases, with 17 bases left in between. The CDR3 covers 16 residues. CDR1 and CDR2 (germline): SGDLS, YYNGEE. The CDR3 bases are TGTGCCAGCAGCCCTACCCGGGCGCGGGTCACAGATACGCAGTATTTT. Its protein product is CASSPTRARVTDTQYF.